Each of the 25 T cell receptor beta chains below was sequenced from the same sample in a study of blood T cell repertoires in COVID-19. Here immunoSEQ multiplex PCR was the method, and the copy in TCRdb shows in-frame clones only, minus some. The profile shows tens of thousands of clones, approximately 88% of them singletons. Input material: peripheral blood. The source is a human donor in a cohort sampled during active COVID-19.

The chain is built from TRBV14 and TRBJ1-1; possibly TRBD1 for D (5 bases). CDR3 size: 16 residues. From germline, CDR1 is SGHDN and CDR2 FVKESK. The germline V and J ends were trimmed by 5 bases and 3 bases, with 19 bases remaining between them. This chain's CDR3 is CASSYTYFREDTEAFF. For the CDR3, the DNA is TGTGCCAGCAGCTACACTTACTTCAGGGAGGACACTGAAGCTTTCTTT.

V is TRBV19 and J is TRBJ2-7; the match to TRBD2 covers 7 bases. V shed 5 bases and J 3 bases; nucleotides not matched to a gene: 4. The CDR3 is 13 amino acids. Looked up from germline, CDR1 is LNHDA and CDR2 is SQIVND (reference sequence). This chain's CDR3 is CASSPGTNYEQYF. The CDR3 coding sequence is TGTGCCAGTAGTCCCGGGACTAACTACGAGCAGTACTTC.

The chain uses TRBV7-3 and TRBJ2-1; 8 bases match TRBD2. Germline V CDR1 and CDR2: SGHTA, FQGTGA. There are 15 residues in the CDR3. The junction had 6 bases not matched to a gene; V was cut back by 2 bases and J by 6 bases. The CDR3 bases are TGTGCCAGCAGCTTAGTAGCGGGGAGACTCAATGAGCAGTTCTTC. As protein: CASSLVAGRLNEQFF.

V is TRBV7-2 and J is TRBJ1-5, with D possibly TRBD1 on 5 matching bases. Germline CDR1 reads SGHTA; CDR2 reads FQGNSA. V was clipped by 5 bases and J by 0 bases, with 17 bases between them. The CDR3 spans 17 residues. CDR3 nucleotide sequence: TGTGCCAGCAGCCCCAGCAGGAGGGGCGATAGCAATCAGCCCCAGCATTTT. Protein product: CASSPSRRGDSNQPQHF.

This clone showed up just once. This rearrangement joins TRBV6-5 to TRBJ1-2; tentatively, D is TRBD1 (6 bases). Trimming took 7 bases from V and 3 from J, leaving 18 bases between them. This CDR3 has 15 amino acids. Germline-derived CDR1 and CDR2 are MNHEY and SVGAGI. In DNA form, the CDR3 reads TGTGCCAGCAAAGAATCAGGGGAGGGTTACTATGGCTACACCTTC. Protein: CASKESGEGYYGYTF.

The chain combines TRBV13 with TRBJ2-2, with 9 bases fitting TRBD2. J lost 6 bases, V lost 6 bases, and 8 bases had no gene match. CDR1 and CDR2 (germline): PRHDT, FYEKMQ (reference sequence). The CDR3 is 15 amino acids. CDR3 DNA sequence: TGTGCCAGCAGACGGCGGGAGGGCGGCGCCGGGGAGCTGTTTTTT. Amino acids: CASRRREGGAGELFF.

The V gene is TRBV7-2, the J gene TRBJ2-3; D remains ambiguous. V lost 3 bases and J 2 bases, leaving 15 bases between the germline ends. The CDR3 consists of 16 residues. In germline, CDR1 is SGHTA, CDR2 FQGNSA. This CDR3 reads CASSFEATVNTDTQYF. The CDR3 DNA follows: TGTGCCAGCAGCTTTGAAGCGACCGTTAACACAGATACGCAGTATTTT. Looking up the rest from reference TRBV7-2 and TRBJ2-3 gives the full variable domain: GAGVSQSPSNKVTEKGKDVELRCDPISGHTALYWYRQSLGQGLEFLIYFQGNSAPDKSGLPSDRFSAERTGGSVSTLTIQRTQQEDSAVYLCASSFEATVNTDTQYFGPGTRLTVL.

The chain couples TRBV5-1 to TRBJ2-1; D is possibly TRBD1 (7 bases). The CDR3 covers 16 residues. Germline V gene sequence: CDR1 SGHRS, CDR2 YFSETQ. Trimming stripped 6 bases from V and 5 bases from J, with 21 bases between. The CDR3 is CASTQQGMGGDNEQFF. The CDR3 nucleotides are TGCGCCAGCACCCAACAGGGGATGGGGGGAGACAATGAGCAGTTCTTC.

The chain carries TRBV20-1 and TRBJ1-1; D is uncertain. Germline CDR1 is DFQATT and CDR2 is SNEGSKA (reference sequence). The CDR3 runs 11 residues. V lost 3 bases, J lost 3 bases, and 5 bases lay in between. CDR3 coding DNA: TGCAGTGCTAGTCAGTACACTGAAGCTTTCTTT. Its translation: CSASQYTEAFF.

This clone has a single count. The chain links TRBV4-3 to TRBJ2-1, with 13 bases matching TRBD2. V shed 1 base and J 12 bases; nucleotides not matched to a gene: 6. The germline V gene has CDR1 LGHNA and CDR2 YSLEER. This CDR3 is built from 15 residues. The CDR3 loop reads CASSQGGLAGVGQFF. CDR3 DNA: TGCGCCAGCAGCCAAGGAGGACTAGCGGGAGTGGGGCAGTTCTTC.

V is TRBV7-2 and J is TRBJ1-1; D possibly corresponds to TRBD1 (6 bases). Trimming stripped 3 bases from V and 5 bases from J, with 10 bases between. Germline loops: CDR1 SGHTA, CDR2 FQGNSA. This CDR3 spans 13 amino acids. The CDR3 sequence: CASSLYRETEAFF. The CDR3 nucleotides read TGTGCCAGCAGCTTGTACAGGGAGACTGAAGCTTTCTTT.

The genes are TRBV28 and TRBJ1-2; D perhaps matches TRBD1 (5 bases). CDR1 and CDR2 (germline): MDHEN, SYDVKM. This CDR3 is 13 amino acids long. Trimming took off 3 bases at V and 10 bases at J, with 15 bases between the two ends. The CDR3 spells CASSFNPGNDYTF. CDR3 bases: TGTGCCAGCAGTTTTAACCCAGGGAACGACTACACCTTC.

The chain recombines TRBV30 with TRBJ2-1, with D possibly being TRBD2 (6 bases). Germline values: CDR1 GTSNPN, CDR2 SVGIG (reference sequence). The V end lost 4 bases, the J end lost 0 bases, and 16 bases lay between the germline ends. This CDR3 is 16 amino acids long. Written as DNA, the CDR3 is TGTGCCTGGAAAGGTTTAGCGGAAAGCTCCTACAATGAGCAGTTCTTC. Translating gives CAWKGLAESSYNEQFF.

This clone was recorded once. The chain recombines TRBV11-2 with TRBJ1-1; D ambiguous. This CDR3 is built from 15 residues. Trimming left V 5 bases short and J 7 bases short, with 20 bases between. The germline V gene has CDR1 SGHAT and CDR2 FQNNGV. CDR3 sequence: CASSPDPQVLGEAFF. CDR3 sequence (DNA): TGTGCCAGCAGCCCCGACCCCCAGGTGTTAGGTGAAGCTTTCTTT.

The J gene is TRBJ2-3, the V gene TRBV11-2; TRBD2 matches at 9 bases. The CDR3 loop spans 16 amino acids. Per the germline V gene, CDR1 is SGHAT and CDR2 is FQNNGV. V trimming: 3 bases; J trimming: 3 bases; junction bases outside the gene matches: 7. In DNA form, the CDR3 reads TGTGCCAGCAGCTTTTCTGCTAGCGGGACAACAGATACGCAGTATTTT. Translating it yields CASSFSASGTTDTQYF.

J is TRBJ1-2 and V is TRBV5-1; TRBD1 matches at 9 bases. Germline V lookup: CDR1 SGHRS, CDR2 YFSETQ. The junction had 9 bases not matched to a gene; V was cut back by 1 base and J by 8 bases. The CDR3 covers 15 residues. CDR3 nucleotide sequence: TGCGCCAGCAGCTTGACGGGACAGGGTGGAGGAGGCTACACCTTC. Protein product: CASSLTGQGGGGYTF.

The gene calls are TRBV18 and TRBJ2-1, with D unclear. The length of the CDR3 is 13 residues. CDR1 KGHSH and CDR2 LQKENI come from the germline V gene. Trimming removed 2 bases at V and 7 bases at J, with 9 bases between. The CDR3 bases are TGTGCCAGCTCACCAATTCCCGGGAATGAGCAGTTCTTC. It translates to CASSPIPGNEQFF.

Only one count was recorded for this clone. CDR3 protein: CASSTSTDTQYF. CDR3 DNA: TGTGCCAGCAGCACTAGCACAGATACGCAGTATTTT. V usage is TRBV7-9 and J usage is TRBJ2-3; D not certain. V lost 5 bases and J lost 0, with 3 bases in between. CDR1 and CDR2 from the germline V gene are SEHNR and FQNEAQ (reference sequence). This CDR3 contains 12 residues. Full variable domain (rest looked up from reference TRBV7-9 and TRBJ2-3): DTGVSQNPRHKITKRGQNVTFRCDPISEHNRLYWYRQTLGQGPEFLTYFQNEAQLEKSRLLSDRFSAERPKGSFSTLEIQRTEQGDSAMYLCASSTSTDTQYFGPGTRLTVL.

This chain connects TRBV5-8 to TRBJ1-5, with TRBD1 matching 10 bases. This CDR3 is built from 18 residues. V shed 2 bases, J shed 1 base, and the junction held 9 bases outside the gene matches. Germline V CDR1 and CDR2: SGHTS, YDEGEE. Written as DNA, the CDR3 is TGTGCCAGCAGCTTCCCGGACAGGGGGATTATGAGCAATCAGCCCCAGCATTTT. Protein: CASSFPDRGIMSNQPQHF.

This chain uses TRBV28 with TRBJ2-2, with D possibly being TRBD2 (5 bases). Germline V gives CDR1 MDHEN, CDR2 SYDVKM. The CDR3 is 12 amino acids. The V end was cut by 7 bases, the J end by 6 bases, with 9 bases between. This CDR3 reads CASIRRPGELFF. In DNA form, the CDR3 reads TGTGCCAGCATTCGGAGGCCCGGGGAGCTGTTTTTT. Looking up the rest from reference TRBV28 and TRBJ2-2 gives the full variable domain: DVKVTQSSRYLVKRTGEKVFLECVQDMDHENMFWYRQDPGLGLRLIYFSYDVKMKEKGDIPEGYSVSREKKERFSLILESASTNQTSMYLCASIRRPGELFFGEGSRLTVL.

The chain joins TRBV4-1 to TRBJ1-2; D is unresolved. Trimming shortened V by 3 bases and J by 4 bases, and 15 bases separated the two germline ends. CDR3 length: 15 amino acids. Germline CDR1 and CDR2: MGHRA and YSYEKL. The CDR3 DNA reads TGCGCCAGCAGCCAGGAAAACCGGGAGATCTATGGCTACACCTTC. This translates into CASSQENREIYGYTF.

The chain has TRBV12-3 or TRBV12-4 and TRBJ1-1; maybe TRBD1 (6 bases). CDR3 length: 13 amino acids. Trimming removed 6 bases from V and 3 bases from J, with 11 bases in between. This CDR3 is CASRGDTYTEAFF. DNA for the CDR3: TGTGCCAGCAGGGGGGACACGTACACTGAAGCTTTCTTT.

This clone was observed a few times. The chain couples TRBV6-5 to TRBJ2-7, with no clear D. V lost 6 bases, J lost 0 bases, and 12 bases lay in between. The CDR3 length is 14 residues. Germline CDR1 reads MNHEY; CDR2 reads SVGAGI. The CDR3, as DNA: TGTGCCAGCAGGGCGCTCCAGGCCTCCTACGAGCAGTACTTC. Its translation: CASRALQASYEQYF.

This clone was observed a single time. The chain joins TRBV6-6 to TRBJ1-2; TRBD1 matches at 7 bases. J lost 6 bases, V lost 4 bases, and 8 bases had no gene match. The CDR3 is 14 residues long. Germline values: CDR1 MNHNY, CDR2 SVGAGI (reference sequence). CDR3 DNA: TGTGCCAGCAGTTCCTACAGGGGTGAACATGGCTACACCTTC. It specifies CASSSYRGEHGYTF.

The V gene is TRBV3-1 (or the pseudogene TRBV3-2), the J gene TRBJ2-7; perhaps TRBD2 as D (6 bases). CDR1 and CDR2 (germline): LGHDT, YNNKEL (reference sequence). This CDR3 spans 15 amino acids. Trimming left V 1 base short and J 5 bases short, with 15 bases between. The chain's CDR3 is CASSQGPGVRDEQYF. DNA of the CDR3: TGTGCCAGCAGCCAAGGCCCGGGGGTTCGGGACGAGCAGTACTTC.